The 5 T cell receptor beta chains listed next were all sequenced from one sample in a study of blood T cell repertoires in COVID-19. Method: immunoSEQ multiplex PCR; TCRdb's copy keeps in-frame clones and lacks some. The sample lists about 200,000 clones; around 85% were seen once. Input material: peripheral blood. Source of these receptors: a woman between 50 and 59 years old with acute or convalescent COVID-19.

This clone was found a few times. V is TRBV20-1 and J is TRBJ1-5; 12 bases are shared with TRBD1. The germline V gene has CDR1 DFQATT and CDR2 SNEGSKA (reference sequence). The CDR3 spans 10 residues. The CDR3: CPGQGAKGHF. CDR3 DNA sequence: TGCCCGGGACAGGGGGCTAAAGGGCATTTT.

The genes are TRBV6-2 or TRBV6-3 and TRBJ2-7; D possibly corresponds to TRBD2 (6 bases). Germline lookup yields CDR1 MNHEY and CDR2 SVGEGT. The CDR3 sequence is 15 residues long. Trimming removed 2 bases from V and 0 bases from J, with 11 bases in between. CDR3 nucleotides: TGTGCCAGCAGTTACGGCGGGGTTAACTCCTACGAGCAGTACTTC. Translating gives CASSYGGVNSYEQYF.

This clone was recorded a few times. The chain uses TRBV7-9 and TRBJ1-2, with 8 bases that match TRBD1. The V gene end was trimmed by 2 bases and the J gene end by 7 bases; junction bases not matched to a gene: 0. The CDR3 totals 12 residues. The germline gives CDR1 SEHNR, CDR2 FQNEAQ (reference sequence). CDR3 loop: CASSLQGAGYTF. The DNA of the CDR3 is TGTGCCAGCAGCTTACAGGGGGCTGGCTACACCTTC.

The genes are TRBV27 and TRBJ2-2; 8 bases are a match to TRBD1. The germline CDR1 and CDR2 sequences are MNHEY and SMNVEV (reference sequence). The V segment lost 6 bases and the J segment 3 bases; nucleotides outside the gene matches: 6. This CDR3 contains 15 residues. CDR3 coding DNA: TGTGCCAGCAGGCCCCCGGACAGGGACACCGGGGAGCTGTTTTTT. This encodes CASRPPDRDTGELFF.

This clone was seen once. The junction and the germline gene differ at one end; a read error may be behind it. V usage is TRBV19 and J usage is TRBJ2-1, with 11 bases lining up with TRBD1. This CDR3 region has 15 residues. Germline V gives CDR1 LNHDA, CDR2 SQIVND (reference sequence). CDR3 loop: CASSMGTGGANQQFF. The CDR3, as DNA: TGTGCCAGTAGTATGGGGACAGGGGGGGCCAATCAGCAGTTCTTC.